This TCR beta chain is from a study of tissue T cells after allogeneic stem cell transplantation. The CDR3 loop spans 11 amino acids. V lost 4 bases, J lost 2 bases, and 1 base lay in between. Clones were sequenced by immunoSEQ multiplex PCR, and TCRdb holds only the in-frame ones, with some missing. The sample lists approximately 12,000 clones, 70% to 80% occurring once. The chain employs TRBV12-3 or TRBV12-4 and TRBJ2-3; D ambiguous. This clonotype was sampled from a woman aged 18-50 years with breast cancer. The sequences come from tissue from the right colon, collected at autopsy. CDR3 sequence: CASSSTDTQYF. CDR3 coding DNA: TGTGCCAGCAGTTCCACAGATACGCAGTATTTT.